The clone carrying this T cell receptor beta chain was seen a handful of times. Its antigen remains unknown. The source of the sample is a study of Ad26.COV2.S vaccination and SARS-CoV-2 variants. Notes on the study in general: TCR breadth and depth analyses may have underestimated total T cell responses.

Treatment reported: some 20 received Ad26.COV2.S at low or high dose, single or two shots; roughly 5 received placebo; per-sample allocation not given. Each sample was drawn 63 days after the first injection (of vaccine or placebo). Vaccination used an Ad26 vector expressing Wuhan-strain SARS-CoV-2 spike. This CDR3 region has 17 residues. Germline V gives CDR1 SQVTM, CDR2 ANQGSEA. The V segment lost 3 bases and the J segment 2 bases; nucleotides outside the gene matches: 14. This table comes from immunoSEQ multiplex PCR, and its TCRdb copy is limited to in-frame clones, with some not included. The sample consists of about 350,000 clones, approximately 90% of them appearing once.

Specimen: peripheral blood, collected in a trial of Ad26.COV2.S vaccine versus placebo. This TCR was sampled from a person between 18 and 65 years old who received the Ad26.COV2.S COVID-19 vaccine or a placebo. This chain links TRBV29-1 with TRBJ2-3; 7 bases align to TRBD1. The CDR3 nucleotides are TGCAGCGTTGAGGCATTTAGACAGGGTCCCACCACAGATACGCAGTATTTT. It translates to CSVEAFRQGPTTDTQYF.